Listed here are 10 T cell receptor beta chains from one sample, sequenced in a study of cytomegalovirus exposure and HLA in healthy donors. This PCR relied on a set of 60 Vbeta primers and 13 Jbeta primers. The assay was immunoSEQ multiplex PCR, and TCRdb's table has in-frame clones only and misses some. The sample holds about 120,000 clones; roughly four fifths are singletons and the top ten take about 1.6%. The material sequenced was PBMCs. These receptors came from a woman aged 18-35 years in good health and CMV-seronegative.

This clone has a handful of counts. The rearrangement joins TRBV5-1 to TRBJ1-6; D is unclear. The CDR3 has 14 residues. Trimming removed 2 bases from V and 7 bases from J, with 10 bases in between. Germline loops: CDR1 SGHRS, CDR2 YFSETQ. The CDR3 DNA reads as TGCGCCAGCAGCTTAGAGATTGCAAATTCACCCCTCCACTTT. Translation: CASSLEIANSPLHF.

Concerning this clone itself: The germline gene is not matched at one end of the junction; a read error may be the cause. V usage is TRBV7-7 and J usage is TRBJ1-1; D unresolved. The CDR3 sequence is 13 residues long. Germline CDR1 SSHAT, CDR2 FNYEAQ (reference sequence). The CDR3: CASSLVSGTEAFF. The CDR3 coding sequence is TGTGCTAGCAGCTTAGTTTCGGGCACTGAAGCTTTCTTT.

CDR3 residues: CASSLIYRQIDRTDTQYF. CDR3 DNA sequence: TGCGCCAGCAGCTTGATTTATCGACAAATCGACCGCACAGATACGCAGTATTTT. The J gene is TRBJ2-3, the V gene TRBV5-1, with unresolved D. V was cut by 1 base and J by 1 base, with 19 bases left in between. Per the germline V gene, CDR1 is SGHRS and CDR2 is YFSETQ. The CDR3 length is 18 residues.

The rearrangement joins TRBV2 to TRBJ2-5, with D unresolved. The CDR3 runs 14 residues. V lost 4 bases and J lost 4, with 13 bases in between. CDR1 is SNHLY and CDR2 is FYNNEI in the germline V gene. The CDR3 bases are TGTGCCAGCAGTGCAGGTTCAGGTGGAGAGACCCAGTACTTC. Protein sequence: CASSAGSGGETQYF.

The CDR3, as DNA: TGTGCCAGCAGTTACCCTGGACAGGGGACGGGCTACACCTTC. The encoded protein is CASSYPGQGTGYTF. The gene calls are TRBV6-5 and TRBJ1-2; TRBD1 matches 9 bases. Trimming removed 2 bases from V and 8 bases from J; junction bases left unmatched: 6. The CDR3 runs to 14 residues. The germline CDR1 and CDR2 sequences are MNHEY and SVGAGI.

The chain couples TRBV6-1 to TRBJ1-6, with TRBD1 identical over 10 bases. CDR1 and CDR2 from the germline V gene are MNHNS and SASEGT. The J segment lost 7 bases and the V segment lost 3 bases, leaving 18 bases of the junction unmatched. The CDR3 length is 20 residues. CDR3 sequence reads: CASSDPTGGSRESRNSPLHF. CDR3 in DNA: TGTGCCAGCAGTGATCCGACAGGGGGCTCCCGTGAGAGTCGGAATTCACCCCTCCACTTT.

V is TRBV5-6 and J is TRBJ2-1, with a tentative D call TRBD1 (6 bases). Trimming took 3 bases from V and 2 from J, leaving 15 bases between them. Germline values: CDR1 SGHDT, CDR2 YYEEEE. This CDR3 has 16 amino acids. The CDR3 is CASSSDFGTTYNEQFF. DNA for the CDR3: TGTGCCAGCAGCTCGGACTTTGGGACAACCTACAATGAGCAGTTCTTC.

This clone has more than one count but fewer than ten. This chain links TRBV29-1 with TRBJ1-1, with a tentative D call TRBD1 (5 bases). There are 11 residues in the CDR3. From germline, CDR1 is SQVTM and CDR2 ANQGSEA. Trimming stripped 7 bases from V and 11 bases from J, with 17 bases between. The CDR3 reads CSASQGSWAFF. Here the CDR3 DNA reads TGCAGCGCGAGTCAGGGTTCATGGGCTTTCTTT.

For this clone: Other DNA variants within this sample encode the same CDR3. The chain couples TRBV7-9 to TRBJ2-2; D gene unclear. The germline gives CDR1 SEHNR, CDR2 FQNEAQ (reference sequence). This CDR3 has 13 residues. V lost 5 bases and J 5 bases, leaving 9 bases between the germline ends. The CDR3, as DNA: TGTGCCAGCAGCCCTGTCTTAACCGGGGAGCTGTTTTTT. This gives the protein CASSPVLTGELFF.

This chain links TRBV6-5 with TRBJ2-7; unclear D gene. Trimming removed 3 bases from V and 2 bases from J, with 11 bases in between. This CDR3 has 14 amino acids. Looked up from germline, CDR1 is MNHEY and CDR2 is SVGAGI. The CDR3 DNA sequence: TGTGCCAGCAGTTATCATATACAGCCCTACGAGCAGTACTTC. This codes for CASSYHIQPYEQYF.